This TCR beta chain was observed in a study of blood T cell repertoires in COVID-19 (dated by TCRdb to 2018 to 2021). About the full investigation: The collaborator samples originated in the United States, Italy and Spain and spanned the acute and convalescent phases of COVID-19. Samples came from the ongoing ImmuneRACE study (first 160 participants) plus 1,254 subjects from 6 global collaborators. The repertoires were released in a freely available public database intended as a resource for research on the immune response to SARS-CoV-2. The dataset comprised deeply sampled blood TCRbeta repertoires from subjects exposed to, actively infected with, or recovered from COVID-19. Where available, HLA class I and class II types were taken from metadata supplied by the sample provider and were not determined by assay-based typing. The prospective study material was composed of cDNA or gDNA derived from T cells, B-cell-depleted T cells, or PBMCs. A de-identified subject ID, COVID-19 status, age in years and sex were almost always included in the sample metadata.

The investigation overall reported the following: The amount of clinical and demographic metadata varied by source and participant and was provided uncurated.

On this clone itself: Its antigen specificity is not known. Base qualities are missing; no much larger clone stands one base away.

Collaborating institutions collected whole blood in K2EDTA tubes following their own protocols. For TCRbeta analysis, collaborators shipped samples in one of three forms: frozen whole blood, isolated PBMCs, or DNA extracted from either of those sample types. From V the trimming removes 0 bases and from J it removes 5 bases, while the gene matches leave 9 bases of the junction unaccounted for. CDR3 length: 17 amino acids, cysteine to phenylalanine. Only the CDR3 DNA stays, 51 bases, in frame from base 1. The germline V gene (reference sequence) yields LNHNV for CDR1 and YYDKDF for CDR2. The immunoSEQ Assay, a bias-controlled multiplex PCR, was used to amplify TCRbeta CDR3 regions from genomic DNA. For the original study's pipeline: The number of nucleated cells in each sample was estimated from the amplification of reference gene primers within the assay. Sequence reads were collapsed and filtered to measure the absolute abundance of every unique TCRbeta CDR3 rearrangement. For each sample, productive Simpson clonality was calculated as the square root of Simpson's diversity index over productive rearrangements. Held by TCRdb, this immuneACCESS table contains in-frame sequences only and omits some clones. Under half of the omission traces to an unresolved V gene where checked; the cause of the rest is unknown. The V and J calls and clone size were taken over from that table, and D and trimming were inferred from the DNA. The sample profile shows 100,000 to 150,000 clones; about 88% of them were found once. The ten top clones hold approximately 1.1% of the sample.

The rearrangement joined TRBV15 to TRBJ2-1; TRBD2 aligns with 8 central bases. The sequence came from a woman older than 75 with acute or convalescent COVID-19. Input material: peripheral blood. The DNA is as follows: TGTGCCACCAGCAGAGATCCCCCCACTAGCGGAAACAATGAGCAGTTCTTC. Its translation reads: CATSRDPPTSGNNEQFF.